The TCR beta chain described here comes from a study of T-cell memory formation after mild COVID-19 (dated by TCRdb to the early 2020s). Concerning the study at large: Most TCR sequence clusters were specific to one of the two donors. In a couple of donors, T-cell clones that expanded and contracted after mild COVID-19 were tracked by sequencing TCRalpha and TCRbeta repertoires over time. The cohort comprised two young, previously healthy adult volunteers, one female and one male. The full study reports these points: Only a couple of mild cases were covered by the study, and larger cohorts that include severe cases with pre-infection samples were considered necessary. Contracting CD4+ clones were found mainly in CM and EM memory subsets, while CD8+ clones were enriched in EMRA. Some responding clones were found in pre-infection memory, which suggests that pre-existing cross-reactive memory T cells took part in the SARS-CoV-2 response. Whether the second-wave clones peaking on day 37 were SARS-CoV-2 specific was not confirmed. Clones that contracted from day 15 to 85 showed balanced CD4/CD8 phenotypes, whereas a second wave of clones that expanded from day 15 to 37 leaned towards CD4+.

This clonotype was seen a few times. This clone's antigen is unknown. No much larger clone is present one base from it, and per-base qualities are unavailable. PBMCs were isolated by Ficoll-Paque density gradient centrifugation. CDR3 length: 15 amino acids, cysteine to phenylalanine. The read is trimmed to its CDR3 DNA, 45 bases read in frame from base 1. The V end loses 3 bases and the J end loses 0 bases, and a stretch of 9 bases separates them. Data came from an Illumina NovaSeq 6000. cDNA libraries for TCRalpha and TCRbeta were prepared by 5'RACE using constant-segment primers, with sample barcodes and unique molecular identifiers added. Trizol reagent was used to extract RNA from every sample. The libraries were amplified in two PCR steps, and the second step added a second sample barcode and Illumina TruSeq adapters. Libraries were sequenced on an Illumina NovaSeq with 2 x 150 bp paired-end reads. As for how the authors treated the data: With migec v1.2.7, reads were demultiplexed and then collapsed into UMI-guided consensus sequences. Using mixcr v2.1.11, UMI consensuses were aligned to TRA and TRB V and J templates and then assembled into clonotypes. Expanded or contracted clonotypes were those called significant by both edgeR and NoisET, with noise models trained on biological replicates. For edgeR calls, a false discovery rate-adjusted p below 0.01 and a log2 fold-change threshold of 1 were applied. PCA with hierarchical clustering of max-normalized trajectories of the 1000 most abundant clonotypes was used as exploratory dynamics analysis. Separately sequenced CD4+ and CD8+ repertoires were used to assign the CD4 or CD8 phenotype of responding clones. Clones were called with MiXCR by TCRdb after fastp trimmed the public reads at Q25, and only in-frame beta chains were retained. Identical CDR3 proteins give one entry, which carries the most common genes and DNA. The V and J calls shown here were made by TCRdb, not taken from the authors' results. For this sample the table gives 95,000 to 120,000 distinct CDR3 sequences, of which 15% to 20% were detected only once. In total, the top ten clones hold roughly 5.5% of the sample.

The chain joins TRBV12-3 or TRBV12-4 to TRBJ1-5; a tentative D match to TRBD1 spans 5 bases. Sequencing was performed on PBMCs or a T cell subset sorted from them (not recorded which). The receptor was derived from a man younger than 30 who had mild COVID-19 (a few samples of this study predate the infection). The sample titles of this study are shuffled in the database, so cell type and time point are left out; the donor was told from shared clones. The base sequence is TGTGCCAGCAGTTTGTCGGGGGTTAGCAATCAGCCCCAGCATTTT. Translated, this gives CASSLSGVSNQPQHF.